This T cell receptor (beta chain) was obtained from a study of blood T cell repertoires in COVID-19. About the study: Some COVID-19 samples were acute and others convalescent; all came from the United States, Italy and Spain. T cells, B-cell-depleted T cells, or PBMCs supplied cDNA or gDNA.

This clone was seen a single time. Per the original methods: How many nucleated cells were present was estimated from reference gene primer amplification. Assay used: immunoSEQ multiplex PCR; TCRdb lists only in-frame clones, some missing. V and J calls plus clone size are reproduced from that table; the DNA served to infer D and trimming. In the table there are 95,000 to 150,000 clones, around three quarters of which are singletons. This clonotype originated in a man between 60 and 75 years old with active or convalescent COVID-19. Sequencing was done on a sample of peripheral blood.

The CDR3 loop is CASSPGLAGGSWGTDTQYF. CDR3 DNA: TGTGCCAGCAGCCCCGGACTAGCGGGAGGGTCATGGGGCACAGATACGCAGTATTTT. This rearrangement joins TRBV28 to TRBJ2-3; TRBD2 aligns across 15 bases. Looked up from germline, CDR1 is MDHEN and CDR2 is SYDVKM. The CDR3 covers 19 residues. V shed 6 bases and J 1 base; nucleotides not matched to a gene: 11.